The 24 T cell receptor beta chains given below trace back to one sample, sequenced in a study of blood T cell repertoires in COVID-19. Sequenced by immunoSEQ multiplex PCR; TCRdb stores in-frame clones only, minus some. There are about 53,000 clones in the sample; about three quarters occur only once, and around two fifths lies in the top ten. Sequencing was performed on peripheral blood. Receptors originate from a man between 70 and 80 years old with active or convalescent COVID-19.

This clone was detected once. The CDR3 sequence: CASSLSTGTLEQYF. The DNA for the CDR3 is TGCGCCAGCAGCCTATCGACAGGAACCCTCGAGCAGTACTTC. The chain recombines TRBV5-1 with TRBJ2-7; a possible D gene is TRBD1 (6 bases). V was pared by 4 bases and J by 6 bases, with 17 bases between. The CDR3 has 14 amino acids. The V gene's germline CDR1 is SGHRS and CDR2 YFSETQ.

V and J are TRBV9 and TRBJ2-5; no definite D call. This CDR3 is built from 15 residues. Germline V gene lookup returns CDR1 SGDLS and CDR2 YYNGEE. The V gene lost 0 bases and the J gene lost 5 bases, with 14 bases spanning the gap. CDR3 amino acids: CASSVAYPLGETQYF. In DNA form, the CDR3 reads TGTGCCAGCAGCGTAGCTTACCCGCTCGGGGAGACCCAGTACTTC. The whole variable domain, remainder taken from reference TRBV9 and TRBJ2-5, is DSGVTQTPKHLITATGQRVTLRCSPRSGDLSVYWYQQSLDQGLQFLIQYYNGEERAKGNILERFSAQQFPDLHSELNLSSLELGDSALYFCASSVAYPLGETQYFGPGTRLLVL.

The J gene is TRBJ1-1, the V gene TRBV27; maybe TRBD1 (5 bases). The V and J ends lost 6 bases and 4 bases respectively, with 18 bases between them. From germline, CDR1 is MNHEY and CDR2 SMNVEV (reference sequence). The length of the CDR3 is 15 residues. The CDR3 coding sequence is TGTGCCAGCAGAGAATCAGGGTCTGAGAGCACTGAAGCTTTCTTT. Translation: CASRESGSESTEAFF.

This CDR3 is CASSQTGVSGGTQYF. CDR3 coding DNA: TGTGCCAGTAGTCAAACAGGGGTTTCAGGCGGGACCCAGTACTTC. The chain is built from TRBV19 and TRBJ2-5; 7 bases match TRBD1. Trimming at V came to 5 bases and at J to 7 bases, leaving 13 bases not matched to a gene. CDR1 is LNHDA, CDR2 SQIVND, per germline (reference sequence). This CDR3 region has 15 residues.

The CDR3 DNA reads as TGTGCCAGCAGCCAACCCAGCGGAGGTTACACAGATACGCAGTATTTT. This sequence encodes CASSQPSGGYTDTQYF. The chain carries TRBV4-2 and TRBJ2-3; TRBD2 might be the D (5 bases). Between the trimmed V and J ends, which lost 2 bases and 2 bases, there was a span of 14 bases. This CDR3 has 16 amino acids. The V gene's germline CDR1 is LGHNA and CDR2 YNFKEQ.

V is TRBV6-5 and J is TRBJ2-5, with a possible D match to TRBD1 (6 bases). CDR3 length equals 15 residues. Trimming left V 6 bases short and J 0 bases short, with 14 bases between. The germline V gene encodes CDR1 MNHEY and CDR2 SVGAGI. Written as DNA, the CDR3 is TGTGCCAGCAGGACGGGACACCCGTACCAAGAGACCCAGTACTTC. Translation: CASRTGHPYQETQYF.

This chain links TRBV25-1 with TRBJ1-4; D possibly corresponds to TRBD1 (6 bases). The CDR3 length is 16 residues. Trimming took 1 base from V and 3 from J, leaving 12 bases between them. CDR1 is MGHDK, CDR2 SYGVNS, per germline. This CDR3 reads CASSELRAGANEKLFF. The CDR3 DNA reads TGTGCCAGCAGTGAATTGAGGGCAGGGGCTAATGAAAAACTGTTTTTT.

The chain employs TRBV9 and TRBJ2-7; 7 bases fit TRBD1. The CDR3 sequence is 13 residues long. After removal of 0 bases from V and 6 bases from J, the junction contained 3 bases not matched to a gene. Germline CDR1 is SGDLS and CDR2 is YYNGEE. CDR3 sequence reads: CASSVGGTAEQYF. DNA for the CDR3: TGTGCCAGCAGCGTAGGAGGGACAGCCGAGCAGTACTTC.

This clone occurred a few times. The chain recombines TRBV7-8 with TRBJ2-1; unclear D gene. The V end was cut by 3 bases, the J end by 7 bases, with 19 bases between. This CDR3 contains 16 residues. Germline V lookup: CDR1 SGHVS, CDR2 FQNEAQ. CDR3 amino acids: CASSLIVAALRNEQFF. For the CDR3, the DNA is TGTGCCAGCAGCTTGATAGTGGCAGCCCTGCGGAATGAGCAGTTCTTC. Full variable domain (outside the CDR3, taken from reference TRBV7-8 and TRBJ2-1): GAGVSQSPRYKVAKRGQDVALRCDPISGHVSLFWYQQALGQGPEFLTYFQNEAQLDKSGLPSDRFFAERPEGSVSTLKIQRTQQEDSAVYLCASSLIVAALRNEQFFGPGTRLTVL.

This chain links TRBV4-1 with TRBJ1-3, with unresolved D. Germline V gene data show CDR1 as MGHRA and CDR2 as YSYEKL. CDR3 length: 15 amino acids. The ends were cut back, 0 bases at V and 4 bases at J, with 10 bases in the middle. CDR3 DNA: TGCGCCAGCAGCCAAGATCCGGGAAGGGGAAACACCATATATTTT. Residues: CASSQDPGRGNTIYF.

The chain joins TRBV3-1 (or the pseudogene TRBV3-2) to TRBJ2-3; tentative D call: TRBD2 (7 bases). Trimming took off 4 bases at V and 1 base at J, with 15 bases between the two ends. CDR1 is LGHDT, CDR2 YNNKEL, per germline (reference sequence). CDR3 length: 16 amino acids. The CDR3 DNA sequence: TGTGCCAGCAGCCTTGTGCCGGGGGGCGGCACAGATACGCAGTATTTT. Protein product: CASSLVPGGGTDTQYF.

V is TRBV30 and J is TRBJ2-7; D remains unclear. The CDR3 sequence is 11 residues long. The V gene lost 3 bases and the J gene lost 3 bases, with 6 bases spanning the gap. CDR1 and CDR2 (germline): GTSNPN, SVGIG (reference sequence). CDR3 coding DNA: TGTGCCTGGAGGGAGATCTACGAGCAGTACTTC. This codes for CAWREIYEQYF. The full variable domain, rest sourced from reference TRBV30 and TRBJ2-7, is SQTIHQWPATLVQPVGSPLSLECTVEGTSNPNLYWYRQAAGRGLQLLFYSVGIGQISSEVPQNLSASRPQDRQFILSSKKLLLSDSGFYLCAWREIYEQYFGPGTRLTVT.

The rearrangement joins TRBV19 to TRBJ2-4; tentative D call: TRBD1 (5 bases). The CDR3 has 15 amino acids. Germline CDR1 and CDR2: LNHDA and SQIVND (reference sequence). The germline V and J ends were trimmed by 4 bases and 5 bases, with 15 bases remaining between them. The CDR3 DNA follows: TGTGCCAGTAGTAGGCCAGGGCGGTCTGAAAACATTCAGTACTTC. Translated, it gives CASSRPGRSENIQYF.

V usage is TRBV6-5 and J usage is TRBJ1-1; TRBD1 aligns across 7 bases. Germline CDR1 reads MNHEY; CDR2 reads SVGAGI. V trimming: 8 bases; J trimming: 5 bases; junction bases outside the gene matches: 11. The CDR3 totals 14 residues. The CDR3 DNA follows: TGTGCCAGCGTCCAGGGTGCAGGGGGGACTGAAGCTTTCTTT. It translates to CASVQGAGGTEAFF.

The gene calls are TRBV19 and TRBJ1-1; D is perhaps TRBD1 (5 bases). There are 11 residues in the CDR3. V gave up 6 bases and J gave up 7 bases, with 9 bases separating them. Germline CDR1 LNHDA, CDR2 SQIVND (reference sequence). The CDR3 protein is CASRRGNEAFF. CDR3 DNA: TGTGCCAGTAGAAGGGGTAATGAAGCTTTCTTT.

The chain recombines TRBV4-3 with TRBJ2-7, with D possibly being TRBD2 (5 bases). This CDR3 spans 18 amino acids. V lost 5 bases and J lost 0, with 23 bases in between. In germline, CDR1 is LGHNA, CDR2 YSLEER. CDR3 amino acids: CASSFYRTGGSGSYEQYF. CDR3 bases: TGCGCCAGCAGCTTTTACAGAACTGGAGGATCGGGCTCCTACGAGCAGTACTTC.

V and J are TRBV6-5 and TRBJ2-2; 7 bases line up with TRBD1. The germline CDR1 and CDR2 sequences are MNHEY and SVGAGI. Trimming removed 8 bases from V and 1 base from J; junction bases left unmatched: 7. The CDR3 has 15 amino acids. The CDR3 nucleotides read TGTGCCAGCCAACCCGGGGACAGGAACACCGGGGAGCTGTTTTTT. Its protein is CASQPGDRNTGELFF.

The chain couples TRBV11-2 to TRBJ2-6, with 9 bases aligning to TRBD1. This CDR3 has 19 amino acids. The V gene end was trimmed by 5 bases and the J gene end by 3 bases; junction bases not matched to a gene: 14. Germline CDR1 reads SGHAT; CDR2 reads FQNNGV. CDR3 in amino acids: CASSPSRDRVLYGANVLTF. The CDR3 bases are TGTGCCAGCAGCCCTAGCCGGGACAGGGTACTGTATGGGGCCAACGTCCTGACTTTC.

The chain couples TRBV19 to TRBJ1-1; D unresolved. The ends were cut back, 4 bases at V and 0 bases at J, with 9 bases in the middle. In germline, CDR1 is LNHDA, CDR2 SQIVND (reference sequence). This CDR3 is built from 14 residues. The CDR3 sequence is CASSTPGMNTEAFF. The DNA of the CDR3 is TGTGCCAGTAGTACACCAGGCATGAACACTGAAGCTTTCTTT. Filled out from reference TRBV19 and TRBJ1-1, the complete variable domain reads DGGITQSPKYLFRKEGQNVTLSCEQNLNHDAMYWYRQDPGQGLRLIYYSQIVNDFQKGDIAEGYSVSREKKESFPLTVTSAQKNPTAFYLCASSTPGMNTEAFFGQGTRLTVV.

This chain joins TRBV7-3 and TRBJ2-7; TRBD2 matches 7 bases. Germline V lookup: CDR1 SGHTA, CDR2 FQGTGA. The CDR3 has 15 amino acids. J was trimmed by 0 bases and V by 4 bases; bases with no gene match: 6. The CDR3 here is CASSSLGGGSYEQYF. The CDR3, as DNA: TGTGCCAGCAGCTCCCTTGGCGGGGGCTCCTACGAGCAGTACTTC.

The genes are TRBV7-6 and TRBJ2-1, with a tentative D call TRBD2 (5 bases). This CDR3 region has 18 residues. Germline CDR1 is SGHVS and CDR2 is FNYEAQ. V was clipped by 3 bases and J by 0 bases, with 18 bases between them. The CDR3 DNA follows: TGTGCCAGCAGCTTTAACCCTAGGCGGGCGAGCTCCTACAATGAGCAGTTCTTC. Protein product: CASSFNPRRASSYNEQFF.

J is TRBJ1-1 and V is TRBV6-5; TRBD1 aligns across 9 bases. The V and J ends lost 5 bases and 3 bases, in that order; junction bases with no gene match: 4. Looked up from germline, CDR1 is MNHEY and CDR2 is SVGAGI. There are 14 residues in the CDR3. In nucleotides, the CDR3 is TGTGCCAGCAGTCTCCGGGACAGGGACACTGAAGCTTTCTTT. The encoded protein is CASSLRDRDTEAFF.

The chain joins TRBV19 to TRBJ2-7, with 10 bases fitting TRBD1. V gave up 1 base and J gave up 3 bases; unmatched junction bases: 3. In germline, CDR1 is LNHDA, CDR2 SQIVND (reference sequence). This CDR3 is 15 amino acids long. As DNA, the CDR3 is TGTGCCAGTAGTATAGCCGGGACAGGGGTCTACGAGCAGTACTTC. Its protein product is CASSIAGTGVYEQYF.

This chain uses TRBV3-1 (or the pseudogene TRBV3-2) with TRBJ2-3; 12 bases match TRBD2. Trimming at V came to 1 base and at J to 5 bases, leaving 10 bases not matched to a gene. Germline V lookup: CDR1 LGHDT, CDR2 YNNKEL (reference sequence). The CDR3 consists of 18 residues. CDR3: CASSQGRASGRAGDTQYF. CDR3 in DNA: TGTGCCAGCAGCCAAGGGAGGGCTAGCGGGAGGGCCGGAGATACGCAGTATTTT.